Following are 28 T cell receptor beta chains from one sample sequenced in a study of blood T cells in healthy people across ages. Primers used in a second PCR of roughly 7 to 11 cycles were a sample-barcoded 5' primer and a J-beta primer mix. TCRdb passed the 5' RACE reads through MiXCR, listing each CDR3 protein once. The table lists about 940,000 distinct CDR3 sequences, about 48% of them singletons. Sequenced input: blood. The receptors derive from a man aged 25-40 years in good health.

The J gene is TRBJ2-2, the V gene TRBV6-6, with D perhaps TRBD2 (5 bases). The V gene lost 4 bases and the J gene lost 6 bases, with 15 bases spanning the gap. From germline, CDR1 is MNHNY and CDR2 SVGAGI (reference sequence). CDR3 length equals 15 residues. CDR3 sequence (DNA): TGTGCCAGCAGTTCGCCGACCCGAGCGGCCGGGGAGCTGTTTTTT. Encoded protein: CASSSPTRAAGELFF.

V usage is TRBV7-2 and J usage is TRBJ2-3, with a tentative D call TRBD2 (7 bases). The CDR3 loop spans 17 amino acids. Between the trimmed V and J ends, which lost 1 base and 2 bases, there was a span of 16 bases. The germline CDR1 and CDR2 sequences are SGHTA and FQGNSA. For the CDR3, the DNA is TGTGCCAGCAGCTTAGGTGTGGGGGGGCCTCTCACAGATACGCAGTATTTT. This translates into CASSLGVGGPLTDTQYF.

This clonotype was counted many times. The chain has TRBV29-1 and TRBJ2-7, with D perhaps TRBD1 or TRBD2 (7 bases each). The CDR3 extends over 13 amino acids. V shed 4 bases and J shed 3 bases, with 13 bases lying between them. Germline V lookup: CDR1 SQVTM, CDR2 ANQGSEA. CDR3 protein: CSVGGGQSYEQYF. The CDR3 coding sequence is TGCAGCGTTGGGGGGGGACAGAGCTACGAGCAGTACTTC.

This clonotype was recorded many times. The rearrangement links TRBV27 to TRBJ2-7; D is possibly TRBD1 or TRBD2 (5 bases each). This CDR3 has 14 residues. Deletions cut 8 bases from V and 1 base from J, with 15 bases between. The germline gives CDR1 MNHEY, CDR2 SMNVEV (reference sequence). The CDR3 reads CASALYEGSYEQYF. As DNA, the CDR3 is TGTGCCAGCGCCCTTTACGAGGGGTCCTACGAGCAGTACTTC.

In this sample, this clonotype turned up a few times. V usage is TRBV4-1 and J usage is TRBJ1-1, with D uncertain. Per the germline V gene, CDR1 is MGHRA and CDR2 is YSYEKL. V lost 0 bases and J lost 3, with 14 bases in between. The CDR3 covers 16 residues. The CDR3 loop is CASSQDPAGDYTEAFF. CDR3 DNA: TGCGCCAGCAGCCAAGATCCCGCGGGCGACTACACTGAAGCTTTCTTT.

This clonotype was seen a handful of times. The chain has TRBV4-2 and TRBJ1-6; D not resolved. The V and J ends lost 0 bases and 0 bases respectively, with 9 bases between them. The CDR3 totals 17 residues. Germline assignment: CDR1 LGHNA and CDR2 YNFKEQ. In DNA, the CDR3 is TGTGCCAGCAGCCAAGAACTGCCGAGCTCCTATAATTCACCCCTCCACTTT. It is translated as CASSQELPSSYNSPLHF.

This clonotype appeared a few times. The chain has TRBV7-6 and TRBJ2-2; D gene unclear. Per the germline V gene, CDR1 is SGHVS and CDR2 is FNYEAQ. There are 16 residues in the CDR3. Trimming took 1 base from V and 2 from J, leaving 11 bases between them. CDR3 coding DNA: TGTGCCAGCAGCTTAGAGGCATCCTTTAACACCGGGGAGCTGTTTTTT. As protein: CASSLEASFNTGELFF.

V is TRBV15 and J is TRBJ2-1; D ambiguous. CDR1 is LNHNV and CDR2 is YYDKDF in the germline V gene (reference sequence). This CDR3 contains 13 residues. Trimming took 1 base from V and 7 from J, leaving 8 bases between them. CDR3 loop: CATSRVSQNEQFF. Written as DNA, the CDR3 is TGTGCCACCAGCAGAGTTTCGCAAAATGAGCAGTTCTTC.

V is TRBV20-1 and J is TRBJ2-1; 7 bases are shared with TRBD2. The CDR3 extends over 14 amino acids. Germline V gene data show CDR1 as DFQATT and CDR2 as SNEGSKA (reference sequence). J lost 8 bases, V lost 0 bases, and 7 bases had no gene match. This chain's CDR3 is CSARDRGVRDEQFF. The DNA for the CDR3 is TGCAGTGCTAGAGATCGGGGGGTTAGGGATGAGCAGTTCTTC.

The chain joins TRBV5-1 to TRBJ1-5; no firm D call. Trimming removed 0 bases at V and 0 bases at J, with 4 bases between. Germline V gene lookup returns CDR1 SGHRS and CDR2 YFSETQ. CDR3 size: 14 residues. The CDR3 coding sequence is TGCGCCAGCAGCTTGGGGTTTAGCAATCAGCCCCAGCATTTT. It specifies CASSLGFSNQPQHF. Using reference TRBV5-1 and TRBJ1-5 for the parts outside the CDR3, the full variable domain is KAGVTQTPRYLIKTRGQQVTLSCSPISGHRSVSWYQQTPGQGLQFLFEYFSETQRNKGNFPGRFSGRQFSNSRSEMNVSTLELGDSALYLCASSLGFSNQPQHFGDGTRLSIL.

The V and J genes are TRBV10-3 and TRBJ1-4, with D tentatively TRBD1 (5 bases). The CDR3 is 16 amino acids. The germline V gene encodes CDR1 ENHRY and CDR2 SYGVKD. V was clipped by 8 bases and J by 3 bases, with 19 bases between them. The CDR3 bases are TGTGCCATCCGGCCATCTGGGGGGAGCGCTAATGAAAAACTGTTTTTT. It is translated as CAIRPSGGSANEKLFF.

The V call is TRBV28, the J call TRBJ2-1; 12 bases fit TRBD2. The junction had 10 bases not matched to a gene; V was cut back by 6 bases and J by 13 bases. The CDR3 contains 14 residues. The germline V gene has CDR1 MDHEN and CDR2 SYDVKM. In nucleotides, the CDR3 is TGTGCCAGCAGAACTAGCGGGGGGCAAGAGACCCAGTTCTTC. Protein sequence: CASRTSGGQETQFF.

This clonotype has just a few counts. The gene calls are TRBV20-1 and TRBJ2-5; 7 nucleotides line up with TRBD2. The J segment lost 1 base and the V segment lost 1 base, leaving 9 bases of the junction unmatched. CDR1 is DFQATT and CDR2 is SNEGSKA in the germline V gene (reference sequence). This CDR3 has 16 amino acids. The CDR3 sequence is CSARVSRIAGQETQYF. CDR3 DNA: TGCAGTGCTAGAGTATCCCGAATAGCGGGCCAAGAGACCCAGTACTTC.

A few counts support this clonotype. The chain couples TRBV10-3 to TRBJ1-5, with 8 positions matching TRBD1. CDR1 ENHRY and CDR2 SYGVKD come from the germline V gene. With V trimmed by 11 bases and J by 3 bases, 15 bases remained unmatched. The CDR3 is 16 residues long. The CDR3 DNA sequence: TGTGCCGGACGGGCGAACTTGGGACAGGACAATCAGCCCCAGCATTTT. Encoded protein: CAGRANLGQDNQPQHF.

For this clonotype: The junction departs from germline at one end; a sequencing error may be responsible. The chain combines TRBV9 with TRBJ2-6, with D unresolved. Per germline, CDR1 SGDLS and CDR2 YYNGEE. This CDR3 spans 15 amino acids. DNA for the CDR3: TGTGCCAGCAGCAGGGATCTTTCTGGGGTCAACGTCCTGACTTTC. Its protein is CASSRDLSGVNVLTF.

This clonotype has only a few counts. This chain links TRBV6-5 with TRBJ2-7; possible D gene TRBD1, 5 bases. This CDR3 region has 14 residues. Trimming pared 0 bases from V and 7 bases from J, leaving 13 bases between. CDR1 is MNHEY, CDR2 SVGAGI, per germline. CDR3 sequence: CASSYSESSGEQYF. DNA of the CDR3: TGTGCCAGCAGTTACTCCGAATCCTCAGGGGAGCAGTACTTC.

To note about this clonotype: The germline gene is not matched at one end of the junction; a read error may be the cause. DNA of the CDR3: TGTGCTAGCAGTCGCGAAGGTCCGAACACCGGGGAGCTGTTTTTT. This gives the protein CASSREGPNTGELFF. The V and J genes are TRBV7-7 and TRBJ2-2; D call uncertain. In germline, CDR1 is SSHAT, CDR2 FNYEAQ (reference sequence). CDR3 length: 15 residues.

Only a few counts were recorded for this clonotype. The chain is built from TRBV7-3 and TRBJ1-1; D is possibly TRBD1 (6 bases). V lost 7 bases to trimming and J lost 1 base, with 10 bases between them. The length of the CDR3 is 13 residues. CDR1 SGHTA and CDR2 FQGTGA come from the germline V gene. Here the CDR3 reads CASKWTANTEAFF. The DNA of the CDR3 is TGTGCCAGCAAATGGACAGCGAACACTGAAGCTTTCTTT.

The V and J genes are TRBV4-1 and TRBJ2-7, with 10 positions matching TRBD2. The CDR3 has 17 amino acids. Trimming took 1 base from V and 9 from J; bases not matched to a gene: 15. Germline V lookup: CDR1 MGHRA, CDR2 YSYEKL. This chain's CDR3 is CASSQGSAGGLKNGQYF. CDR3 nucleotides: TGCGCCAGCAGCCAAGGGTCAGCGGGGGGGTTGAAGAATGGGCAGTACTTC.

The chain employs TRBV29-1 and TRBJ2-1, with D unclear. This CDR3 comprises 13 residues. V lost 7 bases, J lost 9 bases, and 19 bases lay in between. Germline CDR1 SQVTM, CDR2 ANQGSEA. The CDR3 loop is CSGLSLGLGEQFF. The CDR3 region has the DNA TGCAGCGGTTTAAGTCTGGGTTTGGGTGAGCAGTTCTTC.

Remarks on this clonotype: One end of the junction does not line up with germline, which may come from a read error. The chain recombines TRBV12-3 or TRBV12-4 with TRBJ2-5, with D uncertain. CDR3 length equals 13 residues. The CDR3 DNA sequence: TGTGCCGGCAGTCCAGTTGCCCAAGAGACCCAGTACTTC. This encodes CAGSPVAQETQYF.

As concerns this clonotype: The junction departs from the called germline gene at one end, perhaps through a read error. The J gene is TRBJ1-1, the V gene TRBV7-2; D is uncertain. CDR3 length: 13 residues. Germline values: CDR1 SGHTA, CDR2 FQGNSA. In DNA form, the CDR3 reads TGCGCCAGCAGCTCAGATACAAGGAATCGAGCTTTCTTT. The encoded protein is CASSSDTRNRAFF.

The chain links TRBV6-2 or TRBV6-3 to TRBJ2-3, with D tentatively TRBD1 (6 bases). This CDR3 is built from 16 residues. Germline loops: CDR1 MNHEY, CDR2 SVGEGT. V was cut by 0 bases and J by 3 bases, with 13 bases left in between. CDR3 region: CASSYSGQGLTDTQYF. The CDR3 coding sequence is TGTGCCAGCAGTTACTCCGGCCAGGGGCTGACAGATACGCAGTATTTT.

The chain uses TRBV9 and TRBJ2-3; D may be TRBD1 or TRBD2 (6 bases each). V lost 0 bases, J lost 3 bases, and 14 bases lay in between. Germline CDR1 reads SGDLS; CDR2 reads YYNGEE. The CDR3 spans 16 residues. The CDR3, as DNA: TGTGCCAGCAGCGTAGTCACCGGGGGCCGGACAGATACGCAGTATTTT. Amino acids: CASSVVTGGRTDTQYF.

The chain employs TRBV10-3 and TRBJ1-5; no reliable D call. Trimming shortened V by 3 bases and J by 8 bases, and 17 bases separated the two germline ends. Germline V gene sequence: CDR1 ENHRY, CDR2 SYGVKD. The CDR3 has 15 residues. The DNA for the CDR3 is TGTGCCATCAGTGATGGCGGATCAATTGAGAAGCCCCAGCATTTT. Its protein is CAISDGGSIEKPQHF.

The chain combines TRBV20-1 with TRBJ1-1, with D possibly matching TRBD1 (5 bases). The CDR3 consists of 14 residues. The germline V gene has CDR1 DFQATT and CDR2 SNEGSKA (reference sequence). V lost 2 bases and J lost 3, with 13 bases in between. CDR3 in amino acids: CSARPPREDTEAFF. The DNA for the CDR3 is TGCAGTGCTAGACCCCCCAGGGAGGACACTGAAGCTTTCTTT.

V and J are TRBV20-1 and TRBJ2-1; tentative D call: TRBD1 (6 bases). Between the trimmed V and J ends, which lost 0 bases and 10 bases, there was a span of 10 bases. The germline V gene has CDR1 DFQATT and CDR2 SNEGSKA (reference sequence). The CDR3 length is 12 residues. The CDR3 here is CSARDPGTEQFF. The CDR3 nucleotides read TGCAGTGCTAGAGACCCGGGGACAGAGCAGTTCTTC.

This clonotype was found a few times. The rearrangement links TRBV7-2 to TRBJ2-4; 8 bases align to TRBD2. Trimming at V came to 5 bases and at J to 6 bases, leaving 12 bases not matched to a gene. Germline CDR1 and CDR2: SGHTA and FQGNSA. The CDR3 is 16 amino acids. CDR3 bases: TGTGCCAGCAGCCCCGTGGCGGGGGGCTCTAGAAACATTCAGTACTTC. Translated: CASSPVAGGSRNIQYF. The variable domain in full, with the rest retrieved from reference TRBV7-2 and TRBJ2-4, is GAGVSQSPSNKVTEKGKDVELRCDPISGHTALYWYRQSLGQGLEFLIYFQGNSAPDKSGLPSDRFSAERTGGSVSTLTIQRTQQEDSAVYLCASSPVAGGSRNIQYFGAGTRLSVL.